The T cell receptor beta chain described here comes from a study of T cells in Graves' hyperthyroidism and ophthalmopathy. Study-level findings and limits: Blood held most thyroid clonotypes expanded above 0.001 frequency.

This clonotype was counted only a few times. Its antigen is unidentified. The CDR3 regions of TCR beta were amplified from RNA transcripts. The HTBI set primed first-round TCR CDR3 RT-PCR. TCRdb recomputed calls from the multiplex PCR reads with MiXCR, one row per CDR3 protein. The data show under 700,000 distinct CDR3 sequences, 46% seen once. No ophthalmopathy progression within 18 months constituted stable Graves' hyperthyroidism. Exclusion criteria comprised uncontrolled infection, other autoimmune disease, pregnancy or lactation. The receptor was derived from a woman aged 18-29 years with Graves' hyperthyroidism. The sample comprised peripheral blood or thyroid tissue (not recorded which).

The CDR3, as DNA: TGTGCCAGCAGTGAAAATTCTAGGGGAGACGAGCAGTACTTC. It yields the protein CASSENSRGDEQYF. The rearrangement uses TRBV2 and TRBJ2-7, with D possibly being TRBD1 or TRBD2 (5 bases each). Germline assignment: CDR1 SNHLY and CDR2 FYNNEI. The CDR3 covers 14 residues. The V gene lost 2 bases and the J gene lost 5 bases, with 13 bases spanning the gap. The full variable domain, with the rest looked up from reference TRBV2 and TRBJ2-7, is EPEVTQTPSHQVTQMGQEVILRCVPISNHLYFYWYRQILGQKVEFLVSFYNNEISEKSEIFDDQFSVERPDGSNFTLKIRSTKLEDSAMYFCASSENSRGDEQYFGPGTRLTVT.